The rows below give T cell receptor beta chains drawn from one sample of a study of shared clonotypes between healthy human individuals. The protocol was immunoSEQ multiplex PCR, while the TCRdb copy is restricted to in-frame clones and leaves out a portion. This table has more than 400,000 clones, 70% to 85% appearing once. The specimen was PBMCs. Source of these receptors: a middle-aged woman in good health. Some clones in this sample may be carry-over from other donors' samples. Both conserved end residues are part of each CDR3. The D gene is left open where the match is weak. Clone size is not always given. Where it is, it says once, few, many or a class for expanded clones.

cdr3_length	clone_size	v_call	j_call	d_call	cdr3_nt	cdr3_aa
17	few	TRBV7-9	TRBJ2-1	.	TGTGCCAGCAGCCCCCGCAGCGGACTAAACTCCTACAATGAGCAGTTCTTC	CASSPRSGLNSYNEQFF
15	few	TRBV6-5	TRBJ2-1	TRBD1	TGTGCCAGCAGTTCGGGACAGGTTGCCATCATCGAGCAGTTCTTC	CASSSGQVAIIEQFF
13	few	TRBV6-5	TRBJ2-3	TRBD2	TGTGCCAGCGGCGGGACTAACACAGATACGCAGTATTTT	CASGGTNTDTQYF
15	.	TRBV7-2	TRBJ2-5	TRBD2	TGTGCCAGCAGCTCCACGGGACTAGCGGGGGAGACCCAGTACTTC	CASSSTGLAGETQYF
14	.	TRBV18	TRBJ1-1	.	TGTGCCAGCTACAAACTGGACAGGAACACTGAAGCTTTCTTT	CASYKLDRNTEAFF
14	.	TRBV15	TRBJ1-2	.	TGTGCCACCAGCAGAGAAAAGCGGGCTTATGGCTACACCTTC	CATSREKRAYGYTF
13	.	TRBV19	TRBJ1-1	TRBD1	TGTGCCAGTACCACGACAGGGGGCACTGAAGCTTTCTTT	CASTTTGGTEAFF
13	.	TRBV18	TRBJ2-7	TRBD1	TGTGCCAGCTCACCGGGGAACAGGGGCGAGCAGTACTTC	CASSPGNRGEQYF
16	.	TRBV5-4	TRBJ2-1	.	TGTGCCAGCAGCTTGGTTCATTATGGCAGAGGGGGTGAGCAGTTCTTC	CASSLVHYGRGGEQFF
13	.	TRBV2	TRBJ2-7	TRBD1	TGTGCCAGGGGGACAGGGTCTAACTACGAGCAGTACTTC	CARGTGSNYEQYF
15	.	TRBV7-2	TRBJ2-5	.	TGTGCCAGCAGCTCACCCCGGGGCAGCCAAGAGACCCAGTACTTC	CASSSPRGSQETQYF
13	many	TRBV7-7	TRBJ2-5	TRBD2	TGTGCTACCTCCCGGGGGGAGGGAGAGACCCAGTACTTC	CATSRGEGETQYF
14	.	TRBV7-8	TRBJ2-7	.	TGTGCCAGCAGCCTATCCGGACGAGGGGACGAGCAGTACTTC	CASSLSGRGDEQYF
17	.	TRBV19	TRBJ1-3	.	TGTGCCAGTAGTAGAGGGACTCCCGCCGCATCTGGAAACACCATATATTTT	CASSRGTPAASGNTIYF
17	.	TRBV21-1	TRBJ2-5	.	TGTGCCAGCACCCAAAGATGCGGACAGGCCGCTAGCGGGACCCAGTACTTC	CASTQRCGQAASGTQYF